This T cell receptor beta chain was profiled in a study of T-cell memory formation after mild COVID-19. Overall study results and limits: Clones contracting day 15 to 85 were balanced CD4/CD8; later expanders leaned CD4+.

TCRdb analysed the 5' RACE reads with MiXCR anew, one entry per CDR3 protein. The data contain around 450,000 distinct CDR3 sequences, around 18% of them singletons. Trimming left V 4 bases short and J 5 bases short, with 12 bases between. CDR3 length: 14 amino acids. Germline CDR1 is SGHRS and CDR2 is YFSETQ. The table lists this clonotype with a few counts. Its antigen is not identified. Sequencing used PBMCs or a T cell subset sorted from them (not recorded which). The sequence came from an adult woman who had mild COVID-19 (a few samples of this study predate the infection). Cell type and time point are not known. The rearrangement uses TRBV5-1 and TRBJ2-2, with D tentatively TRBD1 (6 bases). The chain's CDR3 is CASSMDSGTGELFF. The DNA of the CDR3 is TGCGCCAGCAGCATGGACAGTGGTACCGGGGAGCTGTTTTTT.